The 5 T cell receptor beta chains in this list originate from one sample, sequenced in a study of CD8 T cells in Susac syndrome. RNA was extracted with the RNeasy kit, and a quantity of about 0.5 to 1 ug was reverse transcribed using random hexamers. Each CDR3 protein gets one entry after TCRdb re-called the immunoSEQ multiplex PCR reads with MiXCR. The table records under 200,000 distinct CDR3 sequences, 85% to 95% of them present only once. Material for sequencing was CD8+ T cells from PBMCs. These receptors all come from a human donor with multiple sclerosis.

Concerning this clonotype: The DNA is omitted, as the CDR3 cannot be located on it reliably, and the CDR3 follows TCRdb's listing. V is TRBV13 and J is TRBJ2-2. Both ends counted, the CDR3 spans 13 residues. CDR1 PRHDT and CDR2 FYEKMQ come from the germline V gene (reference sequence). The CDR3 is CASSLFGAGELFF.

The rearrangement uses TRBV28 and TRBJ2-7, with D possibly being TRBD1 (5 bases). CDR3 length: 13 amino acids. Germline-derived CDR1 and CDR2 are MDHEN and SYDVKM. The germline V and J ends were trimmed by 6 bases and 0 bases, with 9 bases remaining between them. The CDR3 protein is CASRLQGSYEQYF. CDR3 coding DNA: TGTGCCAGCAGACTTCAGGGCTCCTACGAGCAGTACTTC.

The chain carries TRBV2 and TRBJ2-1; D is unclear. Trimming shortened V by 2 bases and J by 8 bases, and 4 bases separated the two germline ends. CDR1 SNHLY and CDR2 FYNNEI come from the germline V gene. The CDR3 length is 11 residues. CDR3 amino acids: CASSEFYEQFF. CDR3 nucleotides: TGTGCCAGCAGTGAATTTTATGAGCAGTTCTTC.

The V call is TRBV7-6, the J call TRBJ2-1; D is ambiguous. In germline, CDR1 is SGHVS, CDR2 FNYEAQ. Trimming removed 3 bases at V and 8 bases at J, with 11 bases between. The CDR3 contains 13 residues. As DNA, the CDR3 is TGTGCCAGCAGCTTCGGACCCACGGATGAGCAGTTCTTC. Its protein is CASSFGPTDEQFF.

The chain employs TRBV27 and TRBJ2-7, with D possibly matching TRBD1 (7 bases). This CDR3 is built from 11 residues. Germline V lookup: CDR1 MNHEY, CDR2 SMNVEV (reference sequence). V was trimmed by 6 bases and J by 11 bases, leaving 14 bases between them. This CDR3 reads CASRAGTAEYF. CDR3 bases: TGTGCCAGCAGGGCGGGGACAGCCGAGTACTTC.